The following is a T cell receptor (beta chain) sequence with its context. The antigen remains unidentified. This sample was taken from a study of shared clonotypes between healthy human individuals. CDR3 length: 17 amino acids. V lost 4 bases and J 0 bases, leaving 16 bases between the germline ends. The V gene's germline CDR1 is SQVTM and CDR2 ANQGSEA. CD4+ cells underwent separation, giving CD45RA+ naive and CD45RA-negative memory subsets. General study results and limits: Around 5% of naive CD4 clonotypes were common to a handful of donors. Generally, estimated richness proved larger in naive subsets than it did in memory subsets.

The assay was immunoSEQ multiplex PCR, and TCRdb's table has in-frame clones only and misses some. In the table there are 2 million to 2.5 million clones, roughly 95% of which are singletons. This TCR was sampled from a man between 18 and 35 years old in good health. Sequenced sample: naive CD4+ T cells sorted from blood. Subset meaning: CD45RA+ positively selected. J is TRBJ2-6 and V is TRBV29-1, with a weak D call TRBD1 (6 bases). This chain's CDR3 is CSVGVGRGLSGANVLTF. The CDR3 DNA is TGCAGCGTTGGGGTGGGCAGGGGTCTCTCTGGGGCCAACGTCCTGACTTTC.